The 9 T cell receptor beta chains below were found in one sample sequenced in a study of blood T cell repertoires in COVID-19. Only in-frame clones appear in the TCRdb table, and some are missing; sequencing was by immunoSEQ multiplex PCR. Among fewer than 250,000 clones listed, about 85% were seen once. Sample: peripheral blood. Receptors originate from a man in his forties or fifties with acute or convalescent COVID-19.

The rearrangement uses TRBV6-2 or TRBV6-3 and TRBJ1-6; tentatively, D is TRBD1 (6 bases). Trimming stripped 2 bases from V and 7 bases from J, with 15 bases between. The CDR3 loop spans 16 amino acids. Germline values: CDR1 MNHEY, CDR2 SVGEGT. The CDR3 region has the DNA TGTGCCAGCAGTTACCATCGAGGGCAGGGGAATTCACCCCTCCACTTT. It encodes CASSYHRGQGNSPLHF.

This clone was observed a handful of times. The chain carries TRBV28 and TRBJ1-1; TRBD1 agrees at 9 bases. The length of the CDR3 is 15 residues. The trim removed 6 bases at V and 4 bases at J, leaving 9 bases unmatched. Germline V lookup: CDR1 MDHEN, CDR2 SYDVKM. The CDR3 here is CASRRKQGAGTEAFF. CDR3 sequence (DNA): TGTGCCAGCAGACGAAAACAGGGGGCAGGCACTGAAGCTTTCTTT.

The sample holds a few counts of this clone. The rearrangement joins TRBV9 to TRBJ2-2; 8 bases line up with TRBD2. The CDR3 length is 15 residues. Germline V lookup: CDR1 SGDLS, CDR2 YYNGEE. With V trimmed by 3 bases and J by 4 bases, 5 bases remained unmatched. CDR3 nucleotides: TGTGCCAGCAGCGAATTAGCGGGGACCACCGGGGAGCTGTTTTTT. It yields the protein CASSELAGTTGELFF.

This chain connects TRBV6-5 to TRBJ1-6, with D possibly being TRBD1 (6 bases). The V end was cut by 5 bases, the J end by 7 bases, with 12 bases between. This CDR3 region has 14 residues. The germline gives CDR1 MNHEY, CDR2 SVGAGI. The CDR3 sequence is CASSPRQANSPLHF. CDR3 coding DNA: TGTGCCAGCAGTCCTCGACAGGCCAATTCACCCCTCCACTTT.

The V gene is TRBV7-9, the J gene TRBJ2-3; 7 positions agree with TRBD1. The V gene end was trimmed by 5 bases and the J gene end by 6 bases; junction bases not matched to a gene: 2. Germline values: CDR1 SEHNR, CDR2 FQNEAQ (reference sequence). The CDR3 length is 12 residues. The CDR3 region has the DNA TGTGCCAGCAGCCCGGACAGGGATACGCAGTATTTT. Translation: CASSPDRDTQYF.

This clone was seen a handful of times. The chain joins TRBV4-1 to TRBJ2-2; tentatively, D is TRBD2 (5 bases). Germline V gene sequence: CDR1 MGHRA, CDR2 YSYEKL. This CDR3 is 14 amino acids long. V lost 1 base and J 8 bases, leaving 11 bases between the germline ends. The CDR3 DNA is TGCGCCAGCAGCCAAGCCCCTACTAGAGGGGAGCTGTTTTTT. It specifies CASSQAPTRGELFF.

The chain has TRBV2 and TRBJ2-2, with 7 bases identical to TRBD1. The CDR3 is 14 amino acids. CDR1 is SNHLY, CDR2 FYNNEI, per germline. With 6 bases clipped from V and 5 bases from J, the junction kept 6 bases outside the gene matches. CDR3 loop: CASSYSTGTGELFF. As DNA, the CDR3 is TGTGCCAGCAGCTACTCGACAGGGACCGGGGAGCTGTTTTTT.

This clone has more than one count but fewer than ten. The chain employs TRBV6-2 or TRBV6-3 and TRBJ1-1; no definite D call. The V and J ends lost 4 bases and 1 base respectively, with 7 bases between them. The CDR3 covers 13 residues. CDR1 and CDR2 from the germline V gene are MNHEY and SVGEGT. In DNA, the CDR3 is TGTGCCAGCAGTTTAACAGCGAACACTGAAGCTTTCTTT. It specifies CASSLTANTEAFF.

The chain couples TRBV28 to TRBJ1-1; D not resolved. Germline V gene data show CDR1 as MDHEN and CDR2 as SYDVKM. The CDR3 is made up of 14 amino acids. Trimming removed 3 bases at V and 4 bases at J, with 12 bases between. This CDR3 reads CASSFRAGATEAFF. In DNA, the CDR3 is TGTGCCAGCAGTTTCAGAGCAGGTGCCACTGAAGCTTTCTTT.